This T cell receptor (beta chain) originates from a study of T cell clonotyping in hematopoietic cell transplantation. For the study at large: Recipient samples before transplant were obtained post-cytoreduction. Study results and caveats: Pathologically expanded recipient clonotypes increased progressively from day 30 to day 180 as diversity fell.

Method: immunoSEQ multiplex PCR; TCRdb's copy keeps in-frame clones and lacks some. The sample has 25,000 to 30,000 clones; approximately 94% are singletons. CDR3 length: 12 amino acids. The germline gives CDR1 MNHNS, CDR2 SASEGT. The J segment lost 8 bases and the V segment lost 7 bases, leaving 8 bases of the junction unmatched. Indicated time point: recipient sample about 28 days before transplant, after cytoreduction. Note on this clone: Its antigen is as yet unknown.

The chain employs TRBV6-1 and TRBJ2-7; 7 bases map to TRBD1. The sample consisted of peripheral blood mononuclear cells, taken before stem cell transplant. This TCR was sampled from a middle-aged man with acute myeloid leukemia. Some clones in this sample may be carry-over from other donors' samples. The CDR3 coding sequence is TGTGCCAGCACCCTTCGACAGGGCCAGCAGTACTTC. Translating it yields CASTLRQGQQYF.